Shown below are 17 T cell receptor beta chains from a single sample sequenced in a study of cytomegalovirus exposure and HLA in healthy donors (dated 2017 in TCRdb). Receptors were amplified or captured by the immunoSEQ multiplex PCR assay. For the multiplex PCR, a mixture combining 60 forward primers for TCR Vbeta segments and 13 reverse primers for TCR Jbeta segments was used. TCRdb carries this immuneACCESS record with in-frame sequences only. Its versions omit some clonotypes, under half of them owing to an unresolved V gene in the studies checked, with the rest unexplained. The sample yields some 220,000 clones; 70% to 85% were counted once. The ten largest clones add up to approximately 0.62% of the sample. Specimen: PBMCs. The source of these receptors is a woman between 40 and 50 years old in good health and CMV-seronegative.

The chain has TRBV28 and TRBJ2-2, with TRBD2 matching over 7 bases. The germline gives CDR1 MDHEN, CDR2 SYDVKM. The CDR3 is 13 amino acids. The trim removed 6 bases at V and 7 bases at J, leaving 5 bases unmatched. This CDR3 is CASRGGVRGELFF. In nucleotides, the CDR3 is TGTGCCAGCAGGGGAGGGGTCCGCGGGGAGCTGTTTTTT.

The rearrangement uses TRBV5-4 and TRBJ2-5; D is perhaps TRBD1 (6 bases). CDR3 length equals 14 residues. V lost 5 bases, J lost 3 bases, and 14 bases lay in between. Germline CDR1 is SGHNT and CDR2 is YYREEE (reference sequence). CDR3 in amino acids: CASRYPGVEETQYF. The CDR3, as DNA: TGTGCCAGCAGATACCCAGGGGTCGAAGAGACCCAGTACTTC.

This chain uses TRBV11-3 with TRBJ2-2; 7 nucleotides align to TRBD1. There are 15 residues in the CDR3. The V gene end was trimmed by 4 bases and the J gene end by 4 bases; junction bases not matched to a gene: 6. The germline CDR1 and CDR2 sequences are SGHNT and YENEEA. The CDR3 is CASSSRQGPTGELFF. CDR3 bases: TGTGCCAGCAGCTCACGACAGGGTCCCACCGGGGAGCTGTTTTTT.

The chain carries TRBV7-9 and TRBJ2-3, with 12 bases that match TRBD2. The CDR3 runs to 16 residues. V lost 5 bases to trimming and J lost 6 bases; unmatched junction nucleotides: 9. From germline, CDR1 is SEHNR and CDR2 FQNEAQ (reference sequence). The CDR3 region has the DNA TGTGCCAGCAGCGAGGCTAGCGGGGGGGTCAGGGATACGCAGTATTTT. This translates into CASSEASGGVRDTQYF.

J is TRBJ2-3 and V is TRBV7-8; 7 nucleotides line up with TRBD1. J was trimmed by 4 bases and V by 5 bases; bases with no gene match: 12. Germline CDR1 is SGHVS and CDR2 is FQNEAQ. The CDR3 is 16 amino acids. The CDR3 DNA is TGTGCCAGCAGCCGAGGGGCAGGGGGACGGTCAGATACGCAGTATTTT. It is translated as CASSRGAGGRSDTQYF.

CDR3 sequence: CASSTNSERAGTNEKLFF. The CDR3 DNA reads TGTGCCAGCAGCACCAACAGCGAGAGGGCCGGAACTAATGAAAAACTGTTTTTT. V usage is TRBV7-9 and J usage is TRBJ1-4; D gene ambiguous. The V end was cut by 5 bases, the J end by 1 base, with 20 bases between. CDR3 size: 18 residues. Germline CDR1 and CDR2: SEHNR and FQNEAQ (reference sequence).

The CDR3 region has the DNA TGCAGCGTTGTTGTCAGTCAAGAGACCCAGTACTTC. As protein: CSVVVSQETQYF. V is TRBV29-1 and J is TRBJ2-5, with no clear D. V lost 4 bases and J 2 bases, leaving 8 bases between the germline ends. The germline V gene has CDR1 SQVTM and CDR2 ANQGSEA. The CDR3 runs to 12 residues.

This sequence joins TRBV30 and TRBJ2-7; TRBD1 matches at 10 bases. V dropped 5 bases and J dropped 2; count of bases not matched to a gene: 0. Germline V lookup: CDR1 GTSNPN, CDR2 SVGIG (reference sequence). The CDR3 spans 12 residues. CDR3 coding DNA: TGTGCCTGGGGACAGGGGGCCTACGAGCAGTACTTC. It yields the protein CAWGQGAYEQYF.

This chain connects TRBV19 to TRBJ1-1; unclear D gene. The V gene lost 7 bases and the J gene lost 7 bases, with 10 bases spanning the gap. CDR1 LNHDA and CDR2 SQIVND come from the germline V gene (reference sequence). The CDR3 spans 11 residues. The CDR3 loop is CASMRSCEAFF. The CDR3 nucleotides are TGTGCCAGTATGAGAAGTTGTGAAGCTTTCTTT.

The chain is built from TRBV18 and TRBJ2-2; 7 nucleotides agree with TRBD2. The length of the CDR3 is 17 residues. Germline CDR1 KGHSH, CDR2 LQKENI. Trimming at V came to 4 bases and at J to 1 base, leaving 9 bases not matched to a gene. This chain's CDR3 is CASSHSGLAVNTGELFF. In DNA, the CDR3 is TGTGCCAGCTCACATTCAGGGCTAGCGGTGAACACCGGGGAGCTGTTTTTT.

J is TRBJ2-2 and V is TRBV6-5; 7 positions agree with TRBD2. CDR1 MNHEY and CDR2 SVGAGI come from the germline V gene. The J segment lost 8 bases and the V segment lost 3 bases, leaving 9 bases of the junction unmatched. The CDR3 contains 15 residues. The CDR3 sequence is CASSYGGGGLGELFF. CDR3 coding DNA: TGTGCCAGCAGTTATGGCGGGGGAGGTTTGGGGGAGCTGTTTTTT.

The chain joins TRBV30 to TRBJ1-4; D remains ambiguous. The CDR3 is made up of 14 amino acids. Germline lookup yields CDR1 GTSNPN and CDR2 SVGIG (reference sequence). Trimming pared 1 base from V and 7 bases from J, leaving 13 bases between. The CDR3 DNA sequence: TGTGCCTGGAGTGCTCGACCGGCGGGTGAAAAACTGTTTTTT. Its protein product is CAWSARPAGEKLFF.

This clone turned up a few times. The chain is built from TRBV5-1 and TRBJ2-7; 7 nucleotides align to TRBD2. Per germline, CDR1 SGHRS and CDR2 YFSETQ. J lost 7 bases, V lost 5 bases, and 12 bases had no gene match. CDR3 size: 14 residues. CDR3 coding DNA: TGCGCCAGCAGTCCATTACCGGGGGGTACAGAGCAGTACTTC. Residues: CASSPLPGGTEQYF.

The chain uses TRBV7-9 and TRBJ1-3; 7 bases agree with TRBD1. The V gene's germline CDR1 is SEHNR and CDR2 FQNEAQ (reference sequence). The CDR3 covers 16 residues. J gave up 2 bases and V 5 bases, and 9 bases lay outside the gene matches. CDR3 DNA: TGTGCCAGCAGCCATTCACAGGGGCCCACTGGAAACACCATATATTTT. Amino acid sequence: CASSHSQGPTGNTIYF.

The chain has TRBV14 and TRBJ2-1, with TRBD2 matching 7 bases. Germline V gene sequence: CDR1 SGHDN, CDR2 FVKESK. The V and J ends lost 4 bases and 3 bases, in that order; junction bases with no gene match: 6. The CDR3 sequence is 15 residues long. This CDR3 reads CASSPPRGVYNEQFF. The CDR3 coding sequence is TGTGCCAGCAGCCCTCCCCGGGGGGTCTACAATGAGCAGTTCTTC.

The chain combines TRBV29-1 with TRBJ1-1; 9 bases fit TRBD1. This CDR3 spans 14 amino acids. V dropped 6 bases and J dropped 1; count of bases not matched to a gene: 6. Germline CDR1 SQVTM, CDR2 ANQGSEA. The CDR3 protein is CSVIPGQGNTEAFF. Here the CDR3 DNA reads TGCAGCGTGATACCGGGACAGGGGAACACTGAAGCTTTCTTT.

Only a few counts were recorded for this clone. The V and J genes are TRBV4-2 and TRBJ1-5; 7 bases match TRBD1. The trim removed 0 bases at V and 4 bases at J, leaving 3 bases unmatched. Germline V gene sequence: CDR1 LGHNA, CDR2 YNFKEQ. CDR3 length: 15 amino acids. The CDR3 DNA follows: TGTGCCAGCAGCCAAGATGGACAGGATAATCAGCCCCAGCATTTT. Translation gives CASSQDGQDNQPQHF.